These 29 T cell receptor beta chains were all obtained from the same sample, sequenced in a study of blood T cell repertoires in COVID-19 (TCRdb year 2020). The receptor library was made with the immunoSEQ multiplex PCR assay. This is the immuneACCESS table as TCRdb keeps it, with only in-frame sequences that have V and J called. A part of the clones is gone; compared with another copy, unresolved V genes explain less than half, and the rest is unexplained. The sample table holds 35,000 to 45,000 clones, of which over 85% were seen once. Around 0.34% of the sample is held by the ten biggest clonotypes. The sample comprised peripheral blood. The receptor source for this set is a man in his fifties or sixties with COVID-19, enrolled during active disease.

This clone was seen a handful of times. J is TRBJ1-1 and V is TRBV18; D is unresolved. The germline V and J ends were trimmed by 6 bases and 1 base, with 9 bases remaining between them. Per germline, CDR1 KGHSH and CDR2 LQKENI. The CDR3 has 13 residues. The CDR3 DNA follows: TGTGCCAGCTCCAAACAACAGAACACTGAAGCTTTCTTT. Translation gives CASSKQQNTEAFF.

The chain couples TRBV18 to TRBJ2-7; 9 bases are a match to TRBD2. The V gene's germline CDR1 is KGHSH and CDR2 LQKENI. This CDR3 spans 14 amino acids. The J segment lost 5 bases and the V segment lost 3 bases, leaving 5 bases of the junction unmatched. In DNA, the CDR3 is TGTGCCAGCTCACCCAGCGGGAGGAGCCACGAGCAGTACTTC. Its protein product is CASSPSGRSHEQYF.

As DNA, the CDR3 is TGTGCCAGCAGCTTAGCATCTAGCGGGAGCTACGAGCAGTACTTC. Residues: CASSLASSGSYEQYF. The J gene is TRBJ2-7, the V gene TRBV7-2; TRBD2 matches at 10 bases. The ends lost 0 bases at V and 3 bases at J; junction bases unmatched: 2. Per germline, CDR1 SGHTA and CDR2 FQGNSA. The CDR3 has 15 residues.

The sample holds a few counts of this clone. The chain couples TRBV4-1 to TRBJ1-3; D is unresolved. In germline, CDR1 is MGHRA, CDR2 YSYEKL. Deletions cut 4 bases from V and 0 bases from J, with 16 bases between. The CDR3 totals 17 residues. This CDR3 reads CASSPPGGPSSGNTIYF. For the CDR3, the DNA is TGCGCCAGCAGCCCCCCCGGTGGGCCTTCCTCTGGAAACACCATATATTTT.

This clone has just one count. Here the CDR3 DNA reads TGTGCCACCAGCAGAGGTCGCCGCGGCTCCACCTACGAGCAGTACTTC. Translating gives CATSRGRRGSTYEQYF. The chain has TRBV15 and TRBJ2-7; D call uncertain. The V gene lost 1 base and the J gene lost 2 bases, with 15 bases spanning the gap. The CDR3 sequence is 16 residues long. Germline-derived CDR1 and CDR2 are LNHNV and YYDKDF (reference sequence).

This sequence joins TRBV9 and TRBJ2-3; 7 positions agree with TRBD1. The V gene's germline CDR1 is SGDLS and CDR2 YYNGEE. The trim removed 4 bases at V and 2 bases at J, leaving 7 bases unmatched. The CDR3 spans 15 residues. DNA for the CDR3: TGTGCCAGCAGCCTTAGACAGGGTCCCACAGATACGCAGTATTTT. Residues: CASSLRQGPTDTQYF.

The CDR3 bases are TGTGCCAGCAGTTACTCGAATGTGGAGATAAACACTGAAGCTTTCTTT. Translating gives CASSYSNVEINTEAFF. The chain uses TRBV6-2 or TRBV6-3 and TRBJ1-1, with D uncertain. V lost 0 bases and J lost 2, with 13 bases in between. The CDR3 covers 16 residues. From germline, CDR1 is MNHEY and CDR2 SVGEGT.

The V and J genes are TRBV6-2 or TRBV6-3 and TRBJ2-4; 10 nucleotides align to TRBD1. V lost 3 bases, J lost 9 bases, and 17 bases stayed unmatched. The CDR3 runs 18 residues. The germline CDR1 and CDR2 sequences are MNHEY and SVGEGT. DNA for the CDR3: TGTGCCAGCAGTTATCCGTCCGGGACAGGGGATGGAGATGCCATTCAGTACTTC. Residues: CASSYPSGTGDGDAIQYF.

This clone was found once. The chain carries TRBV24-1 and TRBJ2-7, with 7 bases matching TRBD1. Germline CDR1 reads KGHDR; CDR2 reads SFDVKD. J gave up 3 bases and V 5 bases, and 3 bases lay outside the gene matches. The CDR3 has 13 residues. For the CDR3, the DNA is TGTGCCACCAGTGGGGACAGTCACTACGAGCAGTACTTC. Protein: CATSGDSHYEQYF.

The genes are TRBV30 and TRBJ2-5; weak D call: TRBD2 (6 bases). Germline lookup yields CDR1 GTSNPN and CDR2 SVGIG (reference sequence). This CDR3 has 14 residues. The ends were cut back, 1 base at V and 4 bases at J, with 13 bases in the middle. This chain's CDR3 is CAWSAPGVTETQYF. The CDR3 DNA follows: TGTGCCTGGAGTGCCCCGGGGGTAACAGAGACCCAGTACTTC.

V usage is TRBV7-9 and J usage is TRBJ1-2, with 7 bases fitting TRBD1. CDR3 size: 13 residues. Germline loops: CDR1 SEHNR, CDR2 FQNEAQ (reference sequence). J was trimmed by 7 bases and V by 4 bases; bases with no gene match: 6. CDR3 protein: CASSSTGSAGYTF. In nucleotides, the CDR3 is TGTGCCAGCAGCTCGACAGGGAGCGCTGGCTACACCTTC.

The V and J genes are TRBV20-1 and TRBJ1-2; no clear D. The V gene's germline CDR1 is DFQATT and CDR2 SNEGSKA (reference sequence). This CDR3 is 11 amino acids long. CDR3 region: CTGTSNYGYTF. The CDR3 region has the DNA TGCACGGGAACGAGTAACTATGGCTACACCTTC.

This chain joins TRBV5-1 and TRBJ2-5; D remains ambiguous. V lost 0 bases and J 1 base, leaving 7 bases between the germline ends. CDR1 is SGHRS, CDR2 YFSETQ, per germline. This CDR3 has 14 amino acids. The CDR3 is CASSLGVAQETQYF. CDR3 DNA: TGCGCCAGCAGCTTGGGGGTAGCCCAAGAGACCCAGTACTTC.

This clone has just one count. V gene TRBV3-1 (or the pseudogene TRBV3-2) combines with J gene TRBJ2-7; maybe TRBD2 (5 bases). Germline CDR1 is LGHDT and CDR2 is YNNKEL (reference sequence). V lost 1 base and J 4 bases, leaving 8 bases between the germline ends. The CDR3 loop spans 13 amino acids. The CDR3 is CASSQVRGYEQYF. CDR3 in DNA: TGTGCCAGCAGCCAAGTTCGGGGATACGAGCAGTACTTC.

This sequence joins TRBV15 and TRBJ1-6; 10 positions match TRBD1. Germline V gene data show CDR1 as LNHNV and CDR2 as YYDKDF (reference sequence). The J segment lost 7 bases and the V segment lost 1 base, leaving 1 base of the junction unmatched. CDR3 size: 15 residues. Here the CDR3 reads CATSRAGQGNSPLHF. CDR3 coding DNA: TGTGCCACCAGCAGAGCGGGACAGGGGAATTCACCCCTCCACTTT.

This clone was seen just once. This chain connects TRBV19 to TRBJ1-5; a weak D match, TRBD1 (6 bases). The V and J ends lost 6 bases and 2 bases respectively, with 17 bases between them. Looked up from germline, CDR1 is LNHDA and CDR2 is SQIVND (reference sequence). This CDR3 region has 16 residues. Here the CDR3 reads CASSTRQGSRNQPQHF. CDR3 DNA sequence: TGTGCCAGTAGCACTCGGCAGGGGAGCCGCAATCAGCCCCAGCATTTT.

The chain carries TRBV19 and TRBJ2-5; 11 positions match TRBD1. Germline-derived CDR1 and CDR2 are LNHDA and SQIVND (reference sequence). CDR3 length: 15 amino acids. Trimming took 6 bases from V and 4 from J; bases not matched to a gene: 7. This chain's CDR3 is CASSPLGQGGETQYF. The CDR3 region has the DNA TGTGCCAGTAGCCCTTTGGGACAGGGGGGAGAGACCCAGTACTTC. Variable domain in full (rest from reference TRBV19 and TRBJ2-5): DGGITQSPKYLFRKEGQNVTLSCEQNLNHDAMYWYRQDPGQGLRLIYYSQIVNDFQKGDIAEGYSVSREKKESFPLTVTSAQKNPTAFYLCASSPLGQGGETQYFGPGTRLLVL.

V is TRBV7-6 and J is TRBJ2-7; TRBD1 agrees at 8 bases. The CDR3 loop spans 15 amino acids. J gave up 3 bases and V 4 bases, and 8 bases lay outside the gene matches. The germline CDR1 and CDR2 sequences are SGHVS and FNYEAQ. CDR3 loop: CASSSTGTGLYEQYF. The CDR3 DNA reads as TGTGCCAGCAGCTCAACCGGGACAGGCCTCTACGAGCAGTACTTC.

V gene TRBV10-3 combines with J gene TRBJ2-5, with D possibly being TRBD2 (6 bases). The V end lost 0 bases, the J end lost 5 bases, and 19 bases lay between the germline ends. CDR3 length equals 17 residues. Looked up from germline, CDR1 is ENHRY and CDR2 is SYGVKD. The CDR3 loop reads CAISESWRTGVRETQYF. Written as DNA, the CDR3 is TGTGCCATCAGTGAGTCGTGGAGAACGGGAGTCCGGGAGACCCAGTACTTC.

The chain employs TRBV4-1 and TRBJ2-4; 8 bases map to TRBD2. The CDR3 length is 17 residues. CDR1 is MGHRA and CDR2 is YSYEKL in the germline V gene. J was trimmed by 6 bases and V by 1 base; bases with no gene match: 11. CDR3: CASSQVIGRAVVNIQYF. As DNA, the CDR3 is TGCGCCAGCAGCCAAGTTATCGGGAGGGCCGTTGTAAACATTCAGTACTTC.

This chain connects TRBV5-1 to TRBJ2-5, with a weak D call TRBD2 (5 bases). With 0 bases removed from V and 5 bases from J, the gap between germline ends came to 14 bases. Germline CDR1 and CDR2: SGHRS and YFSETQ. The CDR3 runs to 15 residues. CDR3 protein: CASSLESGVWETQYF. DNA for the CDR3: TGCGCCAGCAGCTTGGAGTCCGGGGTTTGGGAGACCCAGTACTTC.

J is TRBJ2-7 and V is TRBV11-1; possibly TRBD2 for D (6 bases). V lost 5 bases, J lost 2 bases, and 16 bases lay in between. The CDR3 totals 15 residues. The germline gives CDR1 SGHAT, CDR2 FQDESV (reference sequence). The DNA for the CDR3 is TGTGCCAGCAGCACCTCAGCGGGTGGTGCCTACGAGCAGTACTTC. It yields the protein CASSTSAGGAYEQYF.

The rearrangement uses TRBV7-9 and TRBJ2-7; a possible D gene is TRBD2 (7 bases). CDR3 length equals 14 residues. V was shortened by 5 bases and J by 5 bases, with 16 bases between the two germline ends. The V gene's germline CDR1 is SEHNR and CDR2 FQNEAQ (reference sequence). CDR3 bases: TGTGCCAGCAGCCTCTTCGGGGGGCTCGACGAGCAGTACTTC. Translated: CASSLFGGLDEQYF.

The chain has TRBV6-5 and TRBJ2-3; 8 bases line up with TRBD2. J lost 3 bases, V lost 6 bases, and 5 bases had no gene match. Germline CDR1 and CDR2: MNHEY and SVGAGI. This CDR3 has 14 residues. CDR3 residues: CASSTRLATDTQYF. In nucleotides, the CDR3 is TGTGCCAGCAGCACGCGACTAGCGACAGATACGCAGTATTTT.

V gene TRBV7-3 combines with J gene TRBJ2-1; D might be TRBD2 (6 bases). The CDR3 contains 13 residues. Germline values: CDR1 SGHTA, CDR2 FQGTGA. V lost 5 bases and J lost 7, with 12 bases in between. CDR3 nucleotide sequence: TGTGCCAGCAGCACGATAAGCGGGAATGAGCAGTTCTTC. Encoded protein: CASSTISGNEQFF.

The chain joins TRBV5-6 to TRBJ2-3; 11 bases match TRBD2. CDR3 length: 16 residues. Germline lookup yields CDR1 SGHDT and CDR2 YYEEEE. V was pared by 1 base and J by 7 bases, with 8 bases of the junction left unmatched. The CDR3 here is CASSLTSGRVPHTQYF. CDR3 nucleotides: TGTGCCAGCAGCTTGACTAGCGGGAGAGTCCCTCATACGCAGTATTTT.

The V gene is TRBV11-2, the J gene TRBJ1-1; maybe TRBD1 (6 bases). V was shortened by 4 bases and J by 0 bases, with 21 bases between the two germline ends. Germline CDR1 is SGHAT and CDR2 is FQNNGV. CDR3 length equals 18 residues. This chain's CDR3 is CASSSGEGQRIMNTEAFF. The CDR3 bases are TGTGCCAGCAGCTCGGGGGAGGGACAACGCATCATGAACACTGAAGCTTTCTTT.

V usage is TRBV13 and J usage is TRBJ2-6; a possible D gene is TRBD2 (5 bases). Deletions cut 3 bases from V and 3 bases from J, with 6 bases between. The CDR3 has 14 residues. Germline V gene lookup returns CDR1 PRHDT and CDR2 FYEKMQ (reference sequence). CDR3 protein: CASSLAGGANVLTF. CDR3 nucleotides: TGTGCCAGCAGCTTGGCGGGTGGGGCCAACGTCCTGACTTTC.

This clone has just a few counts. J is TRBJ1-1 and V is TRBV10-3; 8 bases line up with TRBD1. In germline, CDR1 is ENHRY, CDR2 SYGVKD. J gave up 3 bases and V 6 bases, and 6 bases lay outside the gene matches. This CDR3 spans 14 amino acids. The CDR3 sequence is CAISSDRAYTEAFF. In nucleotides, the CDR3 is TGTGCCATCAGCTCGGACAGGGCCTACACTGAAGCTTTCTTT.